This entry describes one T cell receptor beta chain. Its specificity is unknown. TCRdb keeps only in-frame clones here, not all; method: immunoSEQ multiplex PCR. The sample consists of some 190,000 clones, 92% of them appearing once. These data come from a study of T cell responses to AZD1222 COVID-19 vaccine. General study results and limits: Donors were mostly white British, more females; clonal diversity possibly underestimated. Only a handful of AZD1222 recipients, several in all, had baseline seropositivity.

Trimming pared 5 bases from V and 4 bases from J, leaving 9 bases between. The length of the CDR3 is 14 residues. Germline CDR1 reads SEHNR; CDR2 reads FQNEAQ (reference sequence). This sequence joins TRBV7-9 and TRBJ1-6, with D possibly TRBD1 on 5 matching bases. The clonotype originates from an adult in good health. The material was peripheral blood, obtained on day 0 of AZD1222 vaccination. The CDR3 coding sequence is TGTGCCAGCAGCCCCGGGGCTTATAATTCACCCCTCCACTTT. Translated, it gives CASSPGAYNSPLHF. Variable domain in full (rest from reference TRBV7-9 and TRBJ1-6): DTGVSQNPRHKITKRGQNVTFRCDPISEHNRLYWYRQTLGQGPEFLTYFQNEAQLEKSRLLSDRFSAERPKGSFSTLEIQRTEQGDSAMYLCASSPGAYNSPLHFGNGTRLTVT.